This TCR beta chain is drawn from a study of T cells in Graves' hyperthyroidism and ophthalmopathy. Authors of the study amplified TCR beta CDR3 regions from RNA transcripts. First-round RT-PCR targeting the TCR CDR3 was performed with the HTBI primer set. Each CDR3 protein gets one entry after TCRdb re-called the multiplex PCR reads with MiXCR. The sample carries some 580,000 distinct CDR3 sequences, roughly a sixth recorded once. Germline V gene sequence: CDR1 DFQATT, CDR2 SNEGSKA (reference sequence). The CDR3 consists of 16 residues. The V and J ends lost 1 base and 8 bases, in that order; junction bases with no gene match: 11.

This receptor was obtained from a woman aged 35 to 49 with Graves' ophthalmopathy. The sample was blood. The chain uses TRBV20-1 and TRBJ2-1; 10 bases line up with TRBD1. DNA for the CDR3: TGCAGTGCTAGAGGTCTCCGGGACAGGGGAAGCCATGAGCAGTTCTTC. Protein product: CSARGLRDRGSHEQFF.